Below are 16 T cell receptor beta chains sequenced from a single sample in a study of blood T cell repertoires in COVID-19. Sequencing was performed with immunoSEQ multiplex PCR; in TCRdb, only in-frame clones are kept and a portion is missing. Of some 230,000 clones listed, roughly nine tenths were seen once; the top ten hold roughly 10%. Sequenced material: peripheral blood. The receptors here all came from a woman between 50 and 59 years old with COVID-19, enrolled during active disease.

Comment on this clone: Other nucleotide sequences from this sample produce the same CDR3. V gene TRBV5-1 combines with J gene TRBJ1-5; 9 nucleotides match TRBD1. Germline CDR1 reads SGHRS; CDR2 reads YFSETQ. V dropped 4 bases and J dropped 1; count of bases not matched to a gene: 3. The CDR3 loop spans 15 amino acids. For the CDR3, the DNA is TGCGCCAGCAGCCCCGGGACAGGGAGCAATCAGCCCCAGCATTTT. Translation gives CASSPGTGSNQPQHF.

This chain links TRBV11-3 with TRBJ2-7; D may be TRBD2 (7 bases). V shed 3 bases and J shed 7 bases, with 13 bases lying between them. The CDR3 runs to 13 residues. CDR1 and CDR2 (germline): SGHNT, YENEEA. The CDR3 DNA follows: TGTGCCAGCAGCTTCGGGGGGCTTCAGGAGCAGTACTTC. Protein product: CASSFGGLQEQYF.

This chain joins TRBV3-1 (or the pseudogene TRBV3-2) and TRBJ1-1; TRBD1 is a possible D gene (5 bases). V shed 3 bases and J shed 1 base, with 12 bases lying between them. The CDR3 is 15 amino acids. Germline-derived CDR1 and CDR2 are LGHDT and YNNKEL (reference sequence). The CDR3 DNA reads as TGTGCCAGCAGCCACGTCGGGGGATCGAACACTGAAGCTTTCTTT. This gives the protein CASSHVGGSNTEAFF.

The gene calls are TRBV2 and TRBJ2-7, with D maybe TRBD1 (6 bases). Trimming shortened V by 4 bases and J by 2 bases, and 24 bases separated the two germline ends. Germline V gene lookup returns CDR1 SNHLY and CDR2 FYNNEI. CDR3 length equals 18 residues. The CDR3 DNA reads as TGTGCCAGCAGTGCGGGACACCGAGCGGTGAGCAGACCCTACGAGCAGTACGTC. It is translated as CASSAGHRAVSRPYEQYV.

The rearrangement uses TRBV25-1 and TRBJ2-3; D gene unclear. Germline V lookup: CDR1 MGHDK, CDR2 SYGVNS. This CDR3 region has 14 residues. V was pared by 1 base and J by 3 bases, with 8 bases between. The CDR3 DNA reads TGTGCCAGCAGTGAATGGGCAACAACAGATACGCAGTATTTT. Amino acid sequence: CASSEWATTDTQYF.

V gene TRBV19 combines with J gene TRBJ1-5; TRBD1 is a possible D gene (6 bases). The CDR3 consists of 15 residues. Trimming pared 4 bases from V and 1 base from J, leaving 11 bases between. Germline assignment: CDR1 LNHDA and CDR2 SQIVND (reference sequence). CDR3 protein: CASSKQGPSNQPQHF. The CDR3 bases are TGTGCCAGTAGTAAGCAGGGGCCAAGCAATCAGCCCCAGCATTTT.

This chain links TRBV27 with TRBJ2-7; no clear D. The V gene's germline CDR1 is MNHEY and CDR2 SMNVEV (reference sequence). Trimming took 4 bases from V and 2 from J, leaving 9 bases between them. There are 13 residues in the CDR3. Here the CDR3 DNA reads TGTGCCAGCAGTTCAGTTAGCACCTACGAGCAGTACTTC. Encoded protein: CASSSVSTYEQYF.

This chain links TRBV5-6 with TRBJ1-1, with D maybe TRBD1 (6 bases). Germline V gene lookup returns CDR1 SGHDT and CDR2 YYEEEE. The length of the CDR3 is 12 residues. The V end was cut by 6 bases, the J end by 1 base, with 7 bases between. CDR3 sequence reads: CASKGGNTEAFF. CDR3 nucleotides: TGTGCCAGCAAAGGGGGGAACACTGAAGCTTTCTTT.

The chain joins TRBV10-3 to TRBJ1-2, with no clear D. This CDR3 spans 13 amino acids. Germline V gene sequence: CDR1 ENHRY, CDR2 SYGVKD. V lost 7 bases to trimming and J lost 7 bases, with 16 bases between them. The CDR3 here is CAITPGGAGGYTF. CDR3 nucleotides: TGTGCCATCACCCCTGGAGGTGCGGGTGGCTACACCTTC.

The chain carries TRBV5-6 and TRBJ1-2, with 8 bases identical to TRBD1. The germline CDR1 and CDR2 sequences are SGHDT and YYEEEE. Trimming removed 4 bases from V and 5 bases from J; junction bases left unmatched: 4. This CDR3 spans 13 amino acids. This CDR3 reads CASSRDRIYGYTF. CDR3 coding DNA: TGTGCCAGCAGCCGGGACAGGATTTATGGCTACACCTTC.

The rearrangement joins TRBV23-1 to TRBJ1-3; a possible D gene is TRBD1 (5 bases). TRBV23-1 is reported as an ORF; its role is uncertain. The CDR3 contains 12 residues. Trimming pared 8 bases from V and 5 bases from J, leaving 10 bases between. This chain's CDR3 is CASPRGRNTIYF. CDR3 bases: TGCGCCAGCCCCCGGGGGAGAAACACCATATATTTT.

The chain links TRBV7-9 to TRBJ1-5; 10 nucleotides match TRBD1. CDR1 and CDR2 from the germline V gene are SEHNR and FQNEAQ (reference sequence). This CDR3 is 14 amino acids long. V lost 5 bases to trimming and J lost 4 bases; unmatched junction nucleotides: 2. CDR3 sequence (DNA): TGTGCCAGCAGCGCGGGACAGGGGAATCAGCCCCAGCATTTT. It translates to CASSAGQGNQPQHF.

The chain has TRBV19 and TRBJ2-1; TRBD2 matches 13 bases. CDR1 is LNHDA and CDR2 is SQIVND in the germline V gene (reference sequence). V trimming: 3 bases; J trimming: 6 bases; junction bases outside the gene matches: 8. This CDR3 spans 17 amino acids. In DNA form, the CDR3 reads TGTGCCAGTAGTATTTCTCAGGGGACTAGCGGGGCCAATGAGCAGTTCTTC. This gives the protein CASSISQGTSGANEQFF. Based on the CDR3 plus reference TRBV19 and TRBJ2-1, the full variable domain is DGGITQSPKYLFRKEGQNVTLSCEQNLNHDAMYWYRQDPGQGLRLIYYSQIVNDFQKGDIAEGYSVSREKKESFPLTVTSAQKNPTAFYLCASSISQGTSGANEQFFGPGTRLTVL.

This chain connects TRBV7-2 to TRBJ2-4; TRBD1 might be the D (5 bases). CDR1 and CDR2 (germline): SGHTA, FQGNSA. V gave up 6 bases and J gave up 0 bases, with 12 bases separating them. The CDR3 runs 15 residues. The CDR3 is CASSFRDIAKNIQYF. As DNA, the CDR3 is TGTGCCAGCAGTTTCAGGGATATAGCCAAAAACATTCAGTACTTC.

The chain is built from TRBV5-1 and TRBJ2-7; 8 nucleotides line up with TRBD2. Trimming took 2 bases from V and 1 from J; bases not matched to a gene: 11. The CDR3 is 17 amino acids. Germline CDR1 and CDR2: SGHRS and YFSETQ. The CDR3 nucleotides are TGCGCCAGCAGCTTCCCTGCCCAGCGGGGGTTTTCCTACGAGCAGTACTTC. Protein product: CASSFPAQRGFSYEQYF.

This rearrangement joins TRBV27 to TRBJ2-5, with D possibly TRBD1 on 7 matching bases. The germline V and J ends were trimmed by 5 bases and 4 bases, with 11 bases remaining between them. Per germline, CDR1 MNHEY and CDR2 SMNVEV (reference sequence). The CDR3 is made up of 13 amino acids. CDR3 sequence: CASSLQGGETQYF. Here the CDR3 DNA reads TGTGCCAGCAGTCTCCAGGGGGGAGAGACCCAGTACTTC.